Listed below are T cell receptor beta chains from one sample, sequenced in a study of early T cells in non-severe SARS-CoV-2 infection. From the 5' RACE reads, TCRdb called clonotypes with MiXCR, one entry per CDR3 protein. Of tens of thousands of distinct CDR3 sequences listed, 12% are singletons. This specimen consisted of whole blood, obtained at baseline. These receptors were collected from an adult who was a healthcare worker with PCR-confirmed SARS-CoV-2 infection or an uninfected control (not recorded which). The donor label of this sample is uncertain. CDR3s include the opening cysteine and the closing phenylalanine or tryptophan. The D gene is left open where the match is weak. The size field is filled for only some rows; it gives once, few, many or a size class.

CDR3 length	J gene	clone size	V gene	D gene	CDR3 DNA	CDR3 protein
15	TRBJ2-1	.	TRBV2	TRBD2	TGTGCCAGCAGGAACCGACTAGCGGGGGGCCAGGAGCAGTTCTTC	CASRNRLAGGQEQFF
13	TRBJ1-2	.	TRBV2	.	TGTGCCAGCACCCCGGCGGAGGGCGCTGGCTACACCTTC	CASTPAEGAGYTF
17	TRBJ2-3	.	TRBV11-3	.	TGTGCCAGCAGCTTTACCACATCACACCCACCACCAGATACGCAGTATTTT	CASSFTTSHPPPDTQYF
14	TRBJ2-5	.	TRBV6-6	TRBD1	TGTGCCAGCAGTTCACGACAGGGGGCCGAGACCCAGTACTTC	CASSSRQGAETQYF
16	TRBJ2-3	few	TRBV20-1	TRBD1	TGCAGTGCTAGACCCCTGAAGACAGGGCAGGCAGATACGCAGTATTTT	CSARPLKTGQADTQYF
15	TRBJ1-1	many	TRBV7-9	.	TGTGCCAGCAGCTTAGCCGGCCAGGGAGGGCCTGAAGCTTTCTTT	CASSLAGQGGPEAFF
13	TRBJ1-3	few	TRBV7-9	.	TGTGCCAGCAGCTTAGGCCAGGGAAACACCATATATTTT	CASSLGQGNTIYF
14	TRBJ2-5	few	TRBV3-1	.	TGTGCCAGCAGCCAAAGGGCTTCTCAAGAGACCCAGTACTTC	CASSQRASQETQYF
15	TRBJ2-1	few	TRBV2	.	TGTGCCAGCAGTGCCGAGGAGAGCTCCTACAATGAGCAGTTCTTC	CASSAEESSYNEQFF
17	TRBJ1-4	.	TRBV7-9	.	TGTGCCAGCAGCCCCCGGACACCGCGAGCAACTAATGAAAAACTGTTTTTT	CASSPRTPRATNEKLFF
15	TRBJ2-1	many	TRBV7-2	.	TGTGCCAGCGATAGGGCGGTAAGCTCCTACAATGAGCAGTTCTTC	CASDRAVSSYNEQFF
14	TRBJ1-3	.	TRBV6-1	.	TGTGTCAGCTTCCTGGGGGGCTCTGGAAACACCATATATTTT	CVSFLGGSGNTIYF
11	TRBJ1-6	few	TRBV30	.	TGTGCCTGGAGTGGGAGTTCACCCCTCCACTTT	CAWSGSSPLHF
14	TRBJ2-4	.	TRBV6-2/TRBV6-3	.	TGTGCCAGCAGGACATCACTAGCCAAAAACATTCAGTACTTC	CASRTSLAKNIQYF
18	TRBJ2-5	many	TRBV20-1	.	TGCAGTGCTAGACAAAAGAAGGTGTGGGCAGCGCCCCAAGAGACCCAGTACTTC	CSARQKKVWAAPQETQYF
14	TRBJ2-1	.	TRBV27	.	TGTGCCAGCAGTTCGCTAGCAGCCTACAATGAGCAGTTCTTC	CASSSLAAYNEQFF
12	TRBJ2-1	few	TRBV12-3/TRBV12-4	.	TGTGCCAGCAGTTTCTATCCGGATGAGCAGTTCTTC	CASSFYPDEQFF
14	TRBJ1-2	few	TRBV5-1	.	TGCGCCAGCAGCTTGGGCCAGCGGAACTATGGCTACACCTTC	CASSLGQRNYGYTF
15	TRBJ2-2	.	TRBV28	TRBD1	TGTGCCAGCGGGACAGGAGGGGACCCCACCGGGGAGCTGTTTTTT	CASGTGGDPTGELFF
15	TRBJ2-1	.	TRBV6-4	.	TGTGCCAGCAGTGACCTAACAGGGCCCTACAATGAGCAGTTCTTC	CASSDLTGPYNEQFF
15	TRBJ1-5	.	TRBV5-1	TRBD1	TGCGCCAGCAGCTTGGGGGACAGTAGCAATCAGCCCCAGCATTTC	CASSLGDSSNQPQHF
13	TRBJ1-1	few	TRBV5-5	.	TGTGCCAGCAGCGCGGGACGGAACACTGAAGCTTTCTTT	CASSAGRNTEAFF
16	TRBJ1-6	.	TRBV20-1	TRBD1	TGCAGTGCTAGAGATTGGGACAGCTCCTATAATTCACCCCTCCACTTT	CSARDWDSSYNSPLHF
16	TRBJ2-1	few	TRBV4-1	TRBD2	TGCGCCAGCAGCCAAGGATTAGCGGGGGGGATCTATGAGCAGTTCTTC	CASSQGLAGGIYEQFF
15	TRBJ1-2	.	TRBV6-1	.	TGTGCCAGCAGTGAAACGAGACAGCTCAATTATGGCTACACCTTC	CASSETRQLNYGYTF
15	TRBJ2-2	few	TRBV29-1	.	TGCAGCGTTGAGAGACCGGATAAAAACACCGGGGAGCTGTTTTTT	CSVERPDKNTGELFF
14	TRBJ1-4	few	TRBV6-1	.	TGTGCCAGCAGTGAAGGGGGGTTGAGAAAGTTACTGTTTTTT	CASSEGGLRKLLFF
16	TRBJ1-5	.	TRBV4-1	.	TGCGCCAGCAGCCAAGGAGGGACGGGGAGCAATCAGCCCCAGCATTTT	CASSQGGTGSNQPQHF
16	TRBJ2-4	.	TRBV12-3/TRBV12-4	TRBD1	TGTGCCAGCAGTCAAGACAGGGTACTAGCCAAAAACATTCAGTACTTC	CASSQDRVLAKNIQYF
16	TRBJ2-3	.	TRBV6-5	.	TGTGCCAGCAGTTACTCGGGGTATGGAAACACAGATACGCAGTATTTT	CASSYSGYGNTDTQYF
13	TRBJ2-5	few	TRBV19	TRBD1	TGTGCCAGTAGCGAACAGGGGACAGAGACCCAGTACTTC	CASSEQGTETQYF
16	TRBJ2-6	few	TRBV2	TRBD1	TGTGCCAGAGACAGGGTCGAGCCCTCTGGGGCCAACGTCCTGACTTTC	CARDRVEPSGANVLTF
18	TRBJ2-2	.	TRBV12-5	TRBD2	TGTGCTAGTGGGTTAGCGGGGGAACCACTCTTGAACACCGGGGAGCTGTTTTTT	CASGLAGEPLLNTGELFF
12	TRBJ1-5	many	TRBV18	.	TGTGCCAGGGCGGGGCGGAATCAGCCCCAGCATTTT	CARAGRNQPQHF
15	TRBJ1-6	few	TRBV3-1	.	TGTGCCAGCAGCCTCGGCCTGCTCTCGGAATCACCCCTCCACTTT	CASSLGLLSESPLHF
15	TRBJ1-3	.	TRBV7-2	.	TGTGCCAGCAGCTTAGCGTCCCCCCGGGGGGACACCATATATTTT	CASSLASPRGDTIYF
13	TRBJ1-1	.	TRBV7-6	.	TGTGCCAGCAGCTTTAGACTGGAATCTGAAGCTTTCTTT	CASSFRLESEAFF
15	TRBJ2-5	few	TRBV7-3	TRBD1	TGTGCCAGCAGCTTCTACGGGACAGACCAAGAGACCCAGTACTTC	CASSFYGTDQETQYF
15	TRBJ1-1	many	TRBV7-3	.	TGTGCCAGCAGCCAATCGACAGTGATGAACACTGAAGCTTTCTTT	CASSQSTVMNTEAFF
15	TRBJ2-5	.	TRBV24-1	TRBD1	TGTGCCACCAGTGATGCCGGAGACAGGGGAGAGACCCAGTACTTC	CATSDAGDRGETQYF
13	TRBJ1-2	many	TRBV7-9	.	TGTGCCAGCAGGGATGGGACATCTTATGGCTACACCTTC	CASRDGTSYGYTF
15	TRBJ2-3	few	TRBV20-1	TRBD2	TGCAGTGCTACACTAGCGGGGGCGATCACAGATACGCAGTATTTT	CSATLAGAITDTQYF
16	TRBJ1-2	many	TRBV4-1	TRBD1	TGCGCCAGCAGCCAAGGAATCGCGGGACAGGGAAATGGCTACACCTTC	CASSQGIAGQGNGYTF
14	TRBJ1-1	few	TRBV28	.	TGTGCCAGCAGTTTATTACAGATAAACACTGAAGCTTTCTTT	CASSLLQINTEAFF
14	TRBJ1-3	few	TRBV29-1	TRBD1	TGCAGCGTTGATGGGACAGGCAGTGGAAACACCATATATTTT	CSVDGTGSGNTIYF
17	TRBJ2-3	.	TRBV6-2/TRBV6-3	.	TGTGCCAGCAGTTACTCAGGACAACCCGGGATCAGGGATACGCAGTATTTT	CASSYSGQPGIRDTQYF
15	TRBJ2-3	many	TRBV15	.	TGTGCCACCAGCAGAGGCCGGCCCTCTGTAAATACGCAGTATTTT	CATSRGRPSVNTQYF
17	TRBJ2-2	.	TRBV7-9	TRBD2	TGTGCCAGCAGGACGGGTGCGGGGGGACCGAACACCGGGGAGCTGTTTTTT	CASRTGAGGPNTGELFF
12	TRBJ2-5	.	TRBV7-6	.	TGTGCCAGCAGCTTCGGCCAAGAGACCCAGTACTTC	CASSFGQETQYF
16	TRBJ2-1	.	TRBV5-5	.	TGTGCCAGCAGCTTGGGGCAGGGGACCTTATCTGATGAGCAGTTCTTC	CASSLGQGTLSDEQFF
16	TRBJ2-3	few	TRBV5-4	TRBD1	TGTGCCAGCAGCTTGAGGGGGCTCGGAAACACAGATACGCAGTATTTT	CASSLRGLGNTDTQYF
14	TRBJ2-4	few	TRBV12-3/TRBV12-4	.	TGTGCCAGCACGGGTTTCGAGGCCAAAAACATTCAGTACTTC	CASTGFEAKNIQYF
17	TRBJ2-3	.	TRBV4-3	.	TGCGCCAGCAGCCCAATGAACACGAGTGCGGCCACAGATACGCAGTATTTT	CASSPMNTSAATDTQYF